Presented here are 10 T cell receptor beta chains from one specimen sequenced in a study of blood T cell repertoires in COVID-19. Profiled with immunoSEQ multiplex PCR; TCRdb holds only in-frame clones, not every one. The data hold more than 120,000 clones, with approximately 89% observed a single time. The material sequenced was peripheral blood. Receptors were obtained from a human donor in a cohort sampled during active COVID-19.

The J gene is TRBJ1-4, the V gene TRBV6-6, with 9 positions matching TRBD1. Germline lookup yields CDR1 MNHNY and CDR2 SVGAGI (reference sequence). After removal of 5 bases from V and 11 bases from J, the junction contained 12 bases not matched to a gene. The CDR3 consists of 15 residues. The CDR3 region is CASSNPGQGVEKLFF. CDR3 in DNA: TGTGCCAGCAGTAACCCGGGACAGGGTGTTGAGAAACTGTTTTTT.

CDR3 sequence reads: CARSTRTSVSPRTDTQYF. The CDR3 DNA reads TGTGCCAGAAGCACGCGGACTAGCGTCTCCCCTCGCACAGATACGCAGTATTTT. J is TRBJ2-3 and V is TRBV7-5; the D call in the table, TRBD2, was not verified against the DNA. TRBV7-5 is a pseudogene locus. This CDR3 has 18 amino acids.

The chain carries TRBV7-3 and TRBJ1-1, with TRBD1 as a possible D gene (5 bases). The germline gives CDR1 SGHTA, CDR2 FQGTGA. V lost 1 base to trimming and J lost 0 bases, with 9 bases between them. This CDR3 region has 15 residues. CDR3 DNA: TGTGCCAGCAGCTTAAATGGCAGGGTGAACACTGAAGCTTTCTTT. Amino acid sequence: CASSLNGRVNTEAFF.

This chain connects TRBV4-1 to TRBJ2-1; 9 positions agree with TRBD1. The trim removed 4 bases at V and 6 bases at J, leaving 7 bases unmatched. The CDR3 consists of 15 residues. Germline CDR1 reads MGHRA; CDR2 reads YSYEKL. The CDR3 DNA is TGCGCCAGCAGCCTTACAGGGGGCGCAGGCAATGAGCAGTTCTTC. The encoded protein is CASSLTGGAGNEQFF.

This clone was counted once. This chain connects TRBV7-7 to TRBJ2-5; TRBD1 matches 7 bases. The CDR3 extends over 14 amino acids. V was pared by 5 bases and J by 5 bases, with 8 bases of the junction left unmatched. Germline V gene lookup returns CDR1 SSHAT and CDR2 FNYEAQ (reference sequence). The CDR3 nucleotides read TGTGCCAGCAGCCTAACAGGGGAATGGGAGACCCAGTACTTC. Protein product: CASSLTGEWETQYF.

The V and J genes are TRBV25-1 and TRBJ1-1; D remains unclear. Deletions cut 1 base from V and 1 base from J, with 4 bases between. Per the germline V gene, CDR1 is MGHDK and CDR2 is SYGVNS. The CDR3 covers 13 residues. The CDR3 is CASSELANTEAFF. The DNA of the CDR3 is TGTGCCAGCAGTGAATTGGCGAACACTGAAGCTTTCTTT.

The gene calls are TRBV6-5 and TRBJ1-5; 7 bases align to TRBD1. Germline V gene sequence: CDR1 MNHEY, CDR2 SVGAGI. Trimming at V came to 6 bases and at J to 0 bases, leaving 5 bases not matched to a gene. The CDR3 sequence is 15 residues long. CDR3 nucleotides: TGTGCCAGCAGGGGCAACAGGGGTAGCAATCAGCCCCAGCATTTT. Translated, it gives CASRGNRGSNQPQHF.

This chain links TRBV9 with TRBJ1-1; D is perhaps TRBD1 (5 bases). The V gene lost 4 bases and the J gene lost 1 base, with 14 bases spanning the gap. Germline CDR1 and CDR2: SGDLS and YYNGEE. CDR3 size: 15 residues. The DNA of the CDR3 is TGTGCCAGCAGCACAAGCAGGGAGGGGAACACTGAAGCTTTCTTT. Translated: CASSTSREGNTEAFF.

The J gene is TRBJ1-1, the V gene TRBV7-3; 10 bases fit TRBD1. Trimming at V came to 5 bases and at J to 2 bases, leaving 2 bases not matched to a gene. CDR1 is SGHTA and CDR2 is FQGTGA in the germline V gene. This CDR3 region has 14 residues. CDR3 region: CASSPTGGNTEAFF. CDR3 DNA: TGTGCCAGCAGCCCGACAGGGGGCAACACTGAAGCTTTCTTT. Based on the CDR3 plus reference TRBV7-3 and TRBJ1-1, the full variable domain is GAGVSQTPSNKVTEKGKYVELRCDPISGHTALYWYRQSLGQGPEFLIYFQGTGAADDSGLPNDRFFAVRPEGSVSTLKIQRTERGDSAVYLCASSPTGGNTEAFFGQGTRLTVV.

The count of this clone is one. This chain joins TRBV3-1 (or the pseudogene TRBV3-2) and TRBJ1-2; possibly TRBD1 for D (5 bases). Trimming removed 0 bases at V and 7 bases at J, with 18 bases between. The CDR3 contains 16 residues. Germline CDR1 LGHDT, CDR2 YNNKEL (reference sequence). The CDR3 region has the DNA TGTGCCAGCAGCCAAGACGGTGGCAGGGAGGGCGGTGGCTACACCTTC. Its protein is CASSQDGGREGGGYTF.